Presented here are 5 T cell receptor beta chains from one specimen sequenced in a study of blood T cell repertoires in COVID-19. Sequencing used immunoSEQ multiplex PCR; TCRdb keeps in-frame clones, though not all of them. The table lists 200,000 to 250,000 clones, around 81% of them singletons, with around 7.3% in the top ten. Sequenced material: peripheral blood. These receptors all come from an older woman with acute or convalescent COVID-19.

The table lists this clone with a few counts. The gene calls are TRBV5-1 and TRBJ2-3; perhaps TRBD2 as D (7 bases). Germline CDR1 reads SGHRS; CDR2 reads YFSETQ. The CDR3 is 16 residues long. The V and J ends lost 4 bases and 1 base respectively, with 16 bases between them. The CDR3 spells CASSLGGTHGTDTQYF. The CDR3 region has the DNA TGCGCCAGCAGCCTCGGGGGGACACATGGCACAGATACGCAGTATTTT.

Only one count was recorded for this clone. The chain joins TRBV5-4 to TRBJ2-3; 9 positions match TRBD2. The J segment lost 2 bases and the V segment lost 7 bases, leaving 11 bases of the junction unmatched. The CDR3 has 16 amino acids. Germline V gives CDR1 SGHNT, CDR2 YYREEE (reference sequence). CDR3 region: CASFRSGGFVTDTQYF. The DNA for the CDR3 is TGTGCCAGCTTCCGGAGCGGGGGGTTCGTCACAGATACGCAGTATTTT. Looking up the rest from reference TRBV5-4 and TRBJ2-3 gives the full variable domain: ETGVTQSPTHLIKTRGQQVTLRCSSQSGHNTVSWYQQALGQGPQFIFQYYREEENGRGNFPPRFSGLQFPNYSSELNVNALELDDSALYLCASFRSGGFVTDTQYFGPGTRLTVL.

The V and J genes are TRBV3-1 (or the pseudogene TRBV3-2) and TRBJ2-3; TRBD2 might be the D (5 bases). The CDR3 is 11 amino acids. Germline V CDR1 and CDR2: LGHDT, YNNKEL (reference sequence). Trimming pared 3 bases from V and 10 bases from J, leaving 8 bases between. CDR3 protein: CASSQGSAQYF. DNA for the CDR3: TGTGCCAGCAGCCAGGGGAGTGCGCAGTATTTT.

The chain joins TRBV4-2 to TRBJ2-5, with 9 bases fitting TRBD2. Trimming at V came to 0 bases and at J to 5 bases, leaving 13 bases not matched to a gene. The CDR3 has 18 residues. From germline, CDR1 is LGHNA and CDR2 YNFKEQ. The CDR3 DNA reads TGTGCCAGCAGCCAAGAATTGGGAGGCGGGGGGGCGGTGGAGACCCAGTACTTC. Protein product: CASSQELGGGGAVETQYF.

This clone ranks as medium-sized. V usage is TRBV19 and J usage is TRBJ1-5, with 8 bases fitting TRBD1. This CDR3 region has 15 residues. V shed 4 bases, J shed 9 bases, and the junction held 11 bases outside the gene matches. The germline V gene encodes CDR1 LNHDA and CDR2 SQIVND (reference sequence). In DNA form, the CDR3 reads TGTGCCAGTAGTACCGGACAGGGTGCCTTCGCGCCCCAGCATTTT. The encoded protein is CASSTGQGAFAPQHF. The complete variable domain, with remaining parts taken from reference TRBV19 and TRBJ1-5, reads DGGITQSPKYLFRKEGQNVTLSCEQNLNHDAMYWYRQDPGQGLRLIYYSQIVNDFQKGDIAEGYSVSREKKESFPLTVTSAQKNPTAFYLCASSTGQGAFAPQHFGDGTRLSIL.